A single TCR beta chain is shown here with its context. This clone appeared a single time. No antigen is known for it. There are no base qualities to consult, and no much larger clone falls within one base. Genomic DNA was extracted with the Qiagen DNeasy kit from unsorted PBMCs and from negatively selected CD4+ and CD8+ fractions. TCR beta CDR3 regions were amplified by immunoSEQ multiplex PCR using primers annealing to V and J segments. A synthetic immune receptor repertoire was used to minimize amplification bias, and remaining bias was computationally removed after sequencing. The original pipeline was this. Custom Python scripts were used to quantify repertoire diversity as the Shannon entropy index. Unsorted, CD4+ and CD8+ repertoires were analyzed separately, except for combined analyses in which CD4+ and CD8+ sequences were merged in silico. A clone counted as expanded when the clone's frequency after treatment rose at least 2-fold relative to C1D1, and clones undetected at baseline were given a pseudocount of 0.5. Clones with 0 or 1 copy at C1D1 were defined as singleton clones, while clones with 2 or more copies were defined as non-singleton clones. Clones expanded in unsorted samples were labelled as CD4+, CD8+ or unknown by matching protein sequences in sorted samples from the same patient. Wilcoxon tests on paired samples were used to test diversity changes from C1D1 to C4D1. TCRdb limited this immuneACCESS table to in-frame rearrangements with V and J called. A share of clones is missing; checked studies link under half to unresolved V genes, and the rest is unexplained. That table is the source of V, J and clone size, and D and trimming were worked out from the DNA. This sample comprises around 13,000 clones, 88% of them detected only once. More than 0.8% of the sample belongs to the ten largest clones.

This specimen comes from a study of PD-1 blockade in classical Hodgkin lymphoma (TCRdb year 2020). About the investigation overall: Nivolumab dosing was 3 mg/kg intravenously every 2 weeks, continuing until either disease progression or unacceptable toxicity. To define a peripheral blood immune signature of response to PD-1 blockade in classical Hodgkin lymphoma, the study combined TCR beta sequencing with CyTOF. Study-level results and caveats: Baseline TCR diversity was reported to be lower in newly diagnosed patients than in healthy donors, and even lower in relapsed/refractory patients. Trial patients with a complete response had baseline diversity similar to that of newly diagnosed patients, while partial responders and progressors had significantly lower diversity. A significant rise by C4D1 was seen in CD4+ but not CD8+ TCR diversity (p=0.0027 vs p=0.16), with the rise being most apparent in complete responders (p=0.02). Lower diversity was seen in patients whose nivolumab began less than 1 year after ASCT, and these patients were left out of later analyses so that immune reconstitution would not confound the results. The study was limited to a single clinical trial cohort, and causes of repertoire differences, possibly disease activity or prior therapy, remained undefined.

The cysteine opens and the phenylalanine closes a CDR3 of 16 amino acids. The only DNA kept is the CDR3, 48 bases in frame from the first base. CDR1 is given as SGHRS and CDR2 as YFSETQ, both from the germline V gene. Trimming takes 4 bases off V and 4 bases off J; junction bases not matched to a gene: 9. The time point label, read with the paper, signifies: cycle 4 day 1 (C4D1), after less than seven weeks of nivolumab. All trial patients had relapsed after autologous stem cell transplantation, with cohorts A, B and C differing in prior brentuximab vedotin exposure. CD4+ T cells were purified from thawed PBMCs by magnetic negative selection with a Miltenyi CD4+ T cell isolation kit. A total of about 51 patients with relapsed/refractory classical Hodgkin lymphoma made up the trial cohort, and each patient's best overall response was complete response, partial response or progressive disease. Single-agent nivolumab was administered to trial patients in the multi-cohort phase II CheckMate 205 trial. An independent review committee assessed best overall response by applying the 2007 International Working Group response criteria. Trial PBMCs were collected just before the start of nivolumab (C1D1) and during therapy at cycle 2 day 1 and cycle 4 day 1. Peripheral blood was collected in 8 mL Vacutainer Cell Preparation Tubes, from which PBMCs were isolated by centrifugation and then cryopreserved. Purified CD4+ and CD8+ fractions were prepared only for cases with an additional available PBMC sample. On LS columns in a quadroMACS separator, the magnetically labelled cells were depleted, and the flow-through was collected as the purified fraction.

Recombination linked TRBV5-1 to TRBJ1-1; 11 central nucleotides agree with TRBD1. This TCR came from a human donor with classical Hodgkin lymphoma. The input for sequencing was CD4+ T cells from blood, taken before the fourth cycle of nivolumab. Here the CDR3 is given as CASSKWTGGGSTEAFF. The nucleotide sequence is TGCGCCAGCAGCAAGTGGACAGGGGGCGGGAGCACTGAAGCTTTCTTT.